This T cell receptor (beta chain) was profiled in a study of blood T cell repertoires in COVID-19. Study-level background: Material from acute and convalescent COVID-19 was sourced from the United States, Italy and Spain. In each case, the material was cDNA or gDNA derived from T cells, B-cell-depleted T cells, or PBMCs.

Original handling: Amplification from reference gene primers served as the basis for estimated nucleated cell counts. Produced via immunoSEQ multiplex PCR; TCRdb's table is partial and in-frame only. D and trimming come from the DNA, and the V and J calls and clone size come from that table. The table shows almost 250,000 clones, with 86% occurring only once. V gave up 7 bases and J gave up 0 bases, with 12 bases separating them. Germline CDR1 SGHRS, CDR2 YFSETQ. This CDR3 spans 14 amino acids. V and J are TRBV5-1 and TRBJ2-3; possible D gene TRBD1, 5 bases. The sample comprised peripheral blood. The origin of this receptor is a woman aged 60-70 years who had recovered from COVID-19. DNA for the CDR3: TGCGCCAGCGGTGCTTCAGGGAGCACAGATACGCAGTATTTT. Translating gives CASGASGSTDTQYF.